This entry features one TCR beta chain sequence. The table came from immunoSEQ multiplex PCR; TCRdb's copy has only in-frame clones and leaves some out. Of more than 300,000 clones in the sample, 88% were seen once. Trimming removed 1 base at V and 0 bases at J, with 16 bases between. CDR3 length equals 18 residues. Germline-derived CDR1 and CDR2 are MGHRA and YSYEKL. The sample comes from a study of blood T cell repertoires in COVID-19. Study-wide background: From T cells, B-cell-depleted T cells, or PBMCs came the material, which was cDNA or gDNA.

The rearrangement links TRBV4-1 to TRBJ1-3; unclear D gene. Sequenced: PBMCs or T cells enriched from blood (not recorded which). This clonotype was obtained from a woman aged 18-35 years who had recovered from COVID-19. The CDR3 bases are TGCGCCAGCAGCCAAGGGACTTTAAGCTCTGCCTCTGGAAACACCATATATTTT. It encodes CASSQGTLSSASGNTIYF.